The clone carrying this T cell receptor (beta chain) was detected only a few times. Antigen specificity is unknown. The sample belongs to a study of response to subunit inactivated influenza vaccine. Study conclusions and caveats: That few new T cells are recruited by each seasonal influenza vaccination was the authors' suggestion.

TCRdb fed the RT-PCR reads into MiXCR, producing one record per CDR3 protein. Found here are 300,000 to 350,000 distinct CDR3 sequences, 21% of them singletons; the top ten hold around 9.6%. This CDR3 is built from 13 residues. Germline V gene data show CDR1 as SGHTS and CDR2 as YDEGEE. Trimming cost V 1 base and J 5 bases, with 7 bases left between them. The chain uses TRBV5-8 and TRBJ2-1, with D perhaps assigned TRBD1 or TRBD2 (5 bases each). Material: PBMCs from blood, obtained less than 22 months after vaccination. This receptor was obtained from a man aged 50-75 years who received an inactivated influenza vaccine. The CDR3 sequence: CASSLWGNNEQFF. Written as DNA, the CDR3 is TGTGCCAGCAGCTTGTGGGGGAACAATGAGCAGTTCTTC.